These 9 T cell receptor beta chains came from one sample sequenced in a study of memory CD4+ T cells and cytomegalovirus serostatus (dated by TCRdb to the late 2010s). The receptor library was made with the immunoSEQ multiplex PCR assay. TCRdb obtained this table from immuneACCESS and retained in-frame rearrangements with V and J assigned. These tables miss some clones; where compared with another copy, unresolved V genes account for less than half of the shortfall, and the remainder is unexplained. This sample holds about 45,000 clones; under 80% were observed only once. The ten largest clones take up approximately 0.85% of the sample. A FACSAria II was used to sort memory CD4+ T cells, defined as single viable CD3+CD4+CD8-CD45RO+ cells. The sample comprised memory CD4+ T cells from blood. All receptors come from an adult in good health and CMV-seronegative.

The rearrangement joins TRBV9 to TRBJ1-6; unclear D gene. Trimming pared 4 bases from V and 1 base from J, leaving 9 bases between. This CDR3 is 15 amino acids long. Germline CDR1 SGDLS, CDR2 YYNGEE. The CDR3: CASSPSESYNSPLHF. CDR3 nucleotide sequence: TGTGCCAGCAGCCCTTCGGAGTCCTATAATTCACCCCTCCACTTT.

This clone has only one observation. The rearrangement links TRBV5-4 to TRBJ2-3, with D perhaps matching TRBD1 or TRBD2 (5 bases each). Germline CDR1 reads SGHNT; CDR2 reads YYREEE (reference sequence). V was shortened by 6 bases and J by 4 bases, with 12 bases between the two germline ends. The CDR3 extends over 13 amino acids. For the CDR3, the DNA is TGTGCCAGCACCCGGGACCGTGCAGATACGCAGTATTTT. Protein sequence: CASTRDRADTQYF.

The gene calls are TRBV11-1 and TRBJ2-7, with D perhaps TRBD1 (6 bases). This CDR3 is built from 13 residues. Trimming removed 5 bases from V and 2 bases from J, with 10 bases in between. Germline V lookup: CDR1 SGHAT, CDR2 FQDESV (reference sequence). For the CDR3, the DNA is TGTGCCAGCAGCCTCAGGGGAGCCTACGAGCAGTACTTC. The encoded protein is CASSLRGAYEQYF.

The V gene is TRBV2, the J gene TRBJ1-5; D is unclear. The CDR3 has 15 amino acids. Germline V CDR1 and CDR2: SNHLY, FYNNEI. The ends were cut back, 2 bases at V and 0 bases at J, with 8 bases in the middle. The CDR3 sequence is CASSETPYSNQPQHF. The CDR3 bases are TGTGCCAGCAGTGAAACACCATATAGCAATCAGCCCCAGCATTTT.

In its sample, this clone was seen a few times. The V and J genes are TRBV10-3 and TRBJ1-6, with 8 bases matching TRBD1. Looked up from germline, CDR1 is ENHRY and CDR2 is SYGVKD. Trimming removed 2 bases from V and 7 bases from J; junction bases left unmatched: 4. The CDR3 covers 15 residues. CDR3 DNA: TGTGCCATCAGTGAGGGACAGGGTGGGAATTCACCCCTCCACTTT. Protein product: CAISEGQGGNSPLHF.

J is TRBJ2-7 and V is TRBV30; TRBD1 or TRBD2 may be the D gene (6 bases each). The V and J ends lost 0 bases and 6 bases respectively, with 18 bases between them. The CDR3 length is 15 residues. Germline V lookup: CDR1 GTSNPN, CDR2 SVGIG (reference sequence). The CDR3 region is CAWSVSGASAAEQYF. The DNA for the CDR3 is TGTGCCTGGAGTGTCTCGGGGGCCAGTGCTGCCGAGCAGTACTTC.

This sequence joins TRBV11-2 and TRBJ2-7, with unresolved D. Trimming took off 1 base at V and 5 bases at J, with 12 bases between the two ends. CDR1 SGHAT and CDR2 FQNNGV come from the germline V gene. The CDR3 contains 14 residues. The CDR3 DNA is TGTGCCAGCAGCTTAGCCGGTGGAATGAACGAGCAGTACTTC. The encoded protein is CASSLAGGMNEQYF.

V and J are TRBV20-1 and TRBJ2-7; no clear D. CDR3 length equals 11 residues. Trimming took off 6 bases at V and 7 bases at J, with 13 bases between the two ends. Germline V gene data show CDR1 as DFQATT and CDR2 as SNEGSKA (reference sequence). DNA of the CDR3: TGCAGTGCCCAGAGTGTGGGTGAGCAGTACTTC. This sequence encodes CSAQSVGEQYF.

This chain joins TRBV18 and TRBJ2-7; D is uncertain. This CDR3 has 11 amino acids. Trimming left V 3 bases short and J 4 bases short, with 4 bases between. Looked up from germline, CDR1 is KGHSH and CDR2 is LQKENI. This CDR3 is CASSPEYEQYF. The CDR3 DNA is TGTGCCAGCTCACCCGAATACGAGCAGTACTTC.